This TCR beta chain was recorded in a study of CD4 T cells in relation to SARS-CoV-2 and coronaviruses. Turning to the study itself: After less than eleven days of antigen culture, PBMC TCR beta CDR3s were sequenced.

Data came from immunoSEQ multiplex PCR; TCRdb stores just in-frame clones and leaves some out. The sample lists 43,000 or so clones; over 75% were seen once. In the case of this clone: Antigen: not known.

Per germline, CDR1 KGHDR and CDR2 SFDVKD. There are 16 residues in the CDR3. Trimming removed 1 base at V and 0 bases at J, with 10 bases between. Naive and memory CD4+ T cells came from enriched cryopreserved PBMCs. V is TRBV24-1 and J is TRBJ2-3, with D perhaps assigned TRBD1 or TRBD2 (6 bases each). This receptor was obtained from an adult with COVID-19. The material sequenced was naive CD4+ T cells from PBMCs, cultured in vitro. The subset was: naive CD4+ T cells isolated by negative enrichment. CDR3 sequence reads: CATSDLSGASTDTQYF. DNA of the CDR3: TGTGCCACCAGTGATTTATCGGGGGCTAGCACAGATACGCAGTATTTT.